These 2 T cell receptor beta chains were sequenced from one sample in a study of OX40 agonist ivuxolimab in advanced cancers. Profiling relied on immunoSEQ multiplex PCR, and the TCRdb table lists in-frame clones only, not all of them. This table holds tens of thousands of clones, over 75% found once. This sample comprised CD4+ or CD8+ T cells sorted from blood, obtained in a trial of the OX40 agonist ivuxolimab. These receptors all come from an adult with an advanced solid tumor such as melanoma, head and neck, liver or kidney cancer.

This clone has only one observation. The rearrangement links TRBV11-2 to TRBJ1-2; D is uncertain. The CDR3 consists of 14 residues. The V and J ends lost 1 base and 6 bases respectively, with 12 bases between them. The germline V gene has CDR1 SGHAT and CDR2 FQNNGV. As DNA, the CDR3 is TGTGCCAGCAGCTTAGCACCCGGGTTGCATGGCTACACCTTC. This gives the protein CASSLAPGLHGYTF.

This clone turned up a few times. The rearrangement links TRBV19 to TRBJ1-1; D gene ambiguous. CDR1 and CDR2 (germline): LNHDA, SQIVND (reference sequence). Between the trimmed V and J ends, which lost 3 bases and 0 bases, there was a span of 20 bases. The length of the CDR3 is 18 residues. DNA for the CDR3: TGTGCCAGTAGTATCATTTTCGGGAGTGCTCAATTGAACACTGAAGCTTTCTTT. This encodes CASSIIFGSAQLNTEAFF.